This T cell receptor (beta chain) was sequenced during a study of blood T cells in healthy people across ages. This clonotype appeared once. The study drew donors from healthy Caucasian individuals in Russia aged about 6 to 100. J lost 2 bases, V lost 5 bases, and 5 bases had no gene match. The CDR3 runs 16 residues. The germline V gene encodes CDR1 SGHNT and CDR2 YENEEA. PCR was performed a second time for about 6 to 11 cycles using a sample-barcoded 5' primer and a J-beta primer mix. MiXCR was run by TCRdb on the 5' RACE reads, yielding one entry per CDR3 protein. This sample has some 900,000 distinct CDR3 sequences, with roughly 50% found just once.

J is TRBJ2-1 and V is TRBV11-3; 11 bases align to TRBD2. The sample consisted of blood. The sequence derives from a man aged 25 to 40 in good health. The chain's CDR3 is CASSKRLAGTYNEQFF. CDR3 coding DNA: TGTGCCAGCAGCAAGAGACTAGCGGGAACCTACAATGAGCAGTTCTTC.